The entry below describes one T cell receptor beta chain. As yet, its antigen is unknown. Employing constant-segment primers, 5'RACE generated TCR alpha and TCR beta cDNA libraries bearing sample barcodes and UMIs. MiXCR, applied by TCRdb to the 5' RACE reads, yields one record per CDR3 protein. The sample has about 190,000 distinct CDR3 sequences, roughly 30% seen once. The data were taken from a study of T-cell memory formation after mild COVID-19. Findings and limits, study-wide: The study detected some responding clones in pre-infection memory, suggesting cross-reactive memory joined. Among CD4+ contracting clones, most were CM and EM, and CD8+ ones EMRA.

This CDR3 contains 13 residues. Germline V gene sequence: CDR1 MGHRA, CDR2 YSYEKL. V shed 6 bases, J shed 4 bases, and the junction held 4 bases outside the gene matches. The sequenced material came from PBMCs or a T cell subset sorted from them (not recorded which). The receptor comes from an adult woman who had mild COVID-19 (a few samples of this study predate the infection). Cell type and time point are not known. The rearrangement uses TRBV4-1 and TRBJ1-1, with 8 bases aligning to TRBD1. The DNA of the CDR3 is TGCGCCAGCAGACGGACAGGGTTCACTGAAGCTTTCTTT. Its translation is CASRRTGFTEAFF.